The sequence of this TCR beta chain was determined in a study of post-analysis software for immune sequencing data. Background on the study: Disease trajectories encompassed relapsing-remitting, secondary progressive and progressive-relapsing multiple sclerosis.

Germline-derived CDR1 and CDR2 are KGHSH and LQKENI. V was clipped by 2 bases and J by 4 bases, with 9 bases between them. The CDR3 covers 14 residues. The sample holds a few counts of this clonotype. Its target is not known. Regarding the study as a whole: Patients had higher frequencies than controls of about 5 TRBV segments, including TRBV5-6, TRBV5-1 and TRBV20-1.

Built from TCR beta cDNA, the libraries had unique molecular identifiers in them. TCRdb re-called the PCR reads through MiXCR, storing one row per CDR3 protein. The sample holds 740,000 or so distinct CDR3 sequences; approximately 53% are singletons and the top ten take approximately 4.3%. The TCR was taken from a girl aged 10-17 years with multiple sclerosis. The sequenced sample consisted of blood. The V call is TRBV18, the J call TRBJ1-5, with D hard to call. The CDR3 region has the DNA TGTGCCAGCTCACCAGTACAGACAAATCAGCCCCAGCATTTT. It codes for CASSPVQTNQPQHF.